The 24 T cell receptor beta chains listed next were all sequenced from one sample in a study of blood T cell repertoires in COVID-19. TCRdb keeps only in-frame clones here, not all; method: immunoSEQ multiplex PCR. The profile covers roughly 220,000 clones, with approximately 83% appearing a single time and around 2.7% taken by the ten largest. The sample consisted of peripheral blood. Receptor source: a woman aged 25-40 years who had recovered from COVID-19.

This clone was recorded a few times. The chain recombines TRBV6-5 with TRBJ2-7; D is uncertain. V was trimmed by 4 bases and J by 3 bases, leaving 10 bases between them. Germline lookup yields CDR1 MNHEY and CDR2 SVGAGI. The CDR3 has 13 amino acids. CDR3 in amino acids: CASSWSSLYEQYF. The CDR3 bases are TGTGCCAGCAGTTGGAGCAGTCTCTACGAGCAGTACTTC.

There are a few counts of this clone. The chain has TRBV27 and TRBJ2-2; possibly TRBD2 for D (5 bases). This CDR3 has 18 residues. CDR1 MNHEY and CDR2 SMNVEV come from the germline V gene (reference sequence). Trimming took 2 bases from V and 0 from J, leaving 16 bases between them. The CDR3 spells CASSLKNIAFANTGELFF. As DNA, the CDR3 is TGTGCCAGCAGTTTAAAAAATATAGCGTTCGCGAACACCGGGGAGCTGTTTTTT.

V gene TRBV11-2 combines with J gene TRBJ2-1, with TRBD1 as a possible D gene (7 bases). The CDR3 runs 13 residues. Germline V lookup: CDR1 SGHAT, CDR2 FQNNGV. The ends were cut back, 8 bases at V and 8 bases at J, with 16 bases in the middle. The CDR3 sequence is CASGRQGGHEQFF. CDR3 coding DNA: TGTGCCAGCGGTCGGCAGGGGGGACATGAGCAGTTCTTC.

The chain has TRBV13 and TRBJ1-5, with D unresolved. Germline V gene data show CDR1 as PRHDT and CDR2 as FYEKMQ (reference sequence). The CDR3 sequence is 15 residues long. V dropped 3 bases and J dropped 6 bases, with 15 bases sitting between them. Here the CDR3 reads CASSFGKTVSQPQHF. The DNA of the CDR3 is TGTGCCAGCAGCTTCGGGAAAACAGTCAGTCAGCCCCAGCATTTT.

V gene TRBV20-1 combines with J gene TRBJ2-5; 10 nucleotides match TRBD1. CDR1 is DFQATT and CDR2 is SNEGSKA in the germline V gene (reference sequence). The CDR3 has 11 residues. The V gene end was trimmed by 6 bases and the J gene end by 13 bases; junction bases not matched to a gene: 8. CDR3 amino acids: CSAPIGTGAYF. Written as DNA, the CDR3 is TGCAGTGCGCCAATCGGGACAGGGGCGTACTTC.

The chain joins TRBV3-1 (or the pseudogene TRBV3-2) to TRBJ2-1; a weak D match, TRBD1 (6 bases). This CDR3 is 15 amino acids long. CDR1 LGHDT and CDR2 YNNKEL come from the germline V gene (reference sequence). Trimming cost V 6 bases and J 2 bases, with 14 bases left between them. CDR3 in amino acids: CASRQGAGPYNEQFF. For the CDR3, the DNA is TGTGCCAGCAGACAGGGTGCTGGACCCTACAATGAGCAGTTCTTC.

The rearrangement uses TRBV3-1 (or the pseudogene TRBV3-2) and TRBJ2-7, with 10 bases identical to TRBD2. Trimming at V came to 5 bases and at J to 6 bases, leaving 7 bases not matched to a gene. Germline V gene data show CDR1 as LGHDT and CDR2 as YNNKEL (reference sequence). The CDR3 loop spans 14 amino acids. CDR3 DNA: TGTGCCAGCAGCTTATTTTTAGCGGGAGGCGAGCAGTACTTC. This gives the protein CASSLFLAGGEQYF.

This clone showed up just once. This rearrangement joins TRBV27 to TRBJ1-3; D uncertain. Germline V gene lookup returns CDR1 MNHEY and CDR2 SMNVEV (reference sequence). The CDR3 extends over 13 amino acids. V was clipped by 4 bases and J by 8 bases, with 12 bases between them. The CDR3 DNA reads as TGTGCCAGCAGTTCCGGAGGCGTGGACACCATATATTTT. It is translated as CASSSGGVDTIYF.

The chain has TRBV5-4 and TRBJ1-6, with a possible D match to TRBD1 (5 bases). This CDR3 spans 16 amino acids. Trimming left V 0 bases short and J 7 bases short, with 14 bases between. The germline gives CDR1 SGHNT, CDR2 YYREEE (reference sequence). The CDR3 sequence: CASSLAHGGINSPLHF. DNA for the CDR3: TGTGCCAGCAGCTTGGCCCACGGGGGTATCAATTCACCCCTCCACTTT.

In regard to this clone: Other nucleotide sequences in the sample specify the same CDR3. V usage is TRBV18 and J usage is TRBJ2-5; 8 bases are shared with TRBD1. The CDR3 runs to 14 residues. Germline CDR1 and CDR2: KGHSH and LQKENI. V lost 3 bases, J lost 2 bases, and 2 bases stayed unmatched. The CDR3 spells CASSPNRGQETQYF. CDR3 nucleotides: TGTGCCAGCTCACCCAACAGGGGGCAAGAGACCCAGTACTTC.

This clone was found a few times. The rearrangement uses TRBV7-2 and TRBJ2-3; 8 positions agree with TRBD2. The germline gives CDR1 SGHTA, CDR2 FQGNSA. The CDR3 has 17 residues. The ends lost 1 base at V and 2 bases at J; junction bases unmatched: 8. CDR3: CASSLGTSLPFTDTQYF. The CDR3 region has the DNA TGTGCCAGCAGCTTAGGGACTAGCTTACCCTTCACAGATACGCAGTATTTT. Combining the CDR3 with reference TRBV7-2 and TRBJ2-3 gives the whole variable domain GAGVSQSPSNKVTEKGKDVELRCDPISGHTALYWYRQSLGQGLEFLIYFQGNSAPDKSGLPSDRFSAERTGGSVSTLTIQRTQQEDSAVYLCASSLGTSLPFTDTQYFGPGTRLTVL.

This clone has only a few counts. The V call is TRBV18, the J call TRBJ2-5, with D possibly TRBD1 on 5 matching bases. V was trimmed by 1 base and J by 5 bases, leaving 8 bases between them. CDR3 length: 13 amino acids. Looked up from germline, CDR1 is KGHSH and CDR2 is LQKENI. CDR3 DNA: TGTGCCAGCTCACCACGGCCAGGGGAGACCCAGTACTTC. Encoded protein: CASSPRPGETQYF.

The CDR3 DNA reads as TGTGCCAGCACCCGGCTAGGGGCGGGGACCGGGGAGCTGTTTTTT. Translated: CASTRLGAGTGELFF. This chain joins TRBV9 and TRBJ2-2; maybe TRBD2 (6 bases). Germline CDR1 SGDLS, CDR2 YYNGEE. This CDR3 spans 15 amino acids. The V gene lost 6 bases and the J gene lost 5 bases, with 17 bases spanning the gap.

This clone was found a few times. The chain links TRBV6-5 to TRBJ1-1; D is unclear. Germline V CDR1 and CDR2: MNHEY, SVGAGI. CDR3 size: 14 residues. Trimming took off 4 bases at V and 1 base at J, with 10 bases between the two ends. The CDR3 region has the DNA TGTGCCAGCAGTTTATCGGGAACGAACACTGAAGCTTTCTTT. Residues: CASSLSGTNTEAFF.

The J gene is TRBJ2-7, the V gene TRBV6-1; 9 positions match TRBD2. This CDR3 region has 16 residues. Trimming at V came to 7 bases and at J to 3 bases, leaving 13 bases not matched to a gene. Germline V gene sequence: CDR1 MNHNS, CDR2 SASEGT. In DNA, the CDR3 is TGTGCCAGCAATGAGCAGCCGGCTAGCGGGAACTACGAGCAGTACTTC. Translating gives CASNEQPASGNYEQYF.

This clone was seen just once. V usage is TRBV9 and J usage is TRBJ2-5; 10 positions agree with TRBD2. This CDR3 has 16 residues. Germline V CDR1 and CDR2: SGDLS, YYNGEE. The ends lost 2 bases at V and 0 bases at J; junction bases unmatched: 4. The CDR3 sequence is CASSVGSGRNQETQYF. CDR3 in DNA: TGTGCCAGCAGCGTGGGTAGCGGGAGGAACCAAGAGACCCAGTACTTC.

V gene TRBV19 combines with J gene TRBJ1-1; D gene uncertain. Deletions cut 3 bases from V and 8 bases from J, with 10 bases between. The CDR3 totals 12 residues. Germline lookup yields CDR1 LNHDA and CDR2 SQIVND (reference sequence). The CDR3, as DNA: TGTGCCAGTAGTATCAACAGTCCCGAAGCTTTCTTT. This sequence encodes CASSINSPEAFF.

The chain joins TRBV5-6 to TRBJ2-6, with TRBD1 matching 8 bases. The CDR3 covers 18 residues. The V segment lost 0 bases and the J segment 0 bases; nucleotides outside the gene matches: 5. In germline, CDR1 is SGHDT, CDR2 YYEEEE. The CDR3 DNA follows: TGTGCCAGCAGCTTGGGTGGGACAGGCCACTCTGGGGCCAACGTCCTGACTTTC. Encoded protein: CASSLGGTGHSGANVLTF.

The genes are TRBV7-6 and TRBJ2-5, with TRBD2 matching 14 bases. J was trimmed by 7 bases and V by 5 bases; bases with no gene match: 6. There are 15 residues in the CDR3. Germline CDR1 and CDR2: SGHVS and FNYEAQ. The CDR3 coding sequence is TGTGCCAGCAGCCCGACTAGCGGGAGGGGGGGGACCCAGTACTTC. Protein product: CASSPTSGRGGTQYF.

The chain carries TRBV18 and TRBJ2-1, with D possibly matching TRBD1 (6 bases). This CDR3 region has 15 residues. V lost 4 bases and J lost 1, with 11 bases in between. Germline V gene data show CDR1 as KGHSH and CDR2 as LQKENI. The CDR3 spells CASSQQGGSYNEQFF. The CDR3 DNA reads TGTGCCAGCTCACAACAGGGTGGGTCCTACAATGAGCAGTTCTTC.

The J gene is TRBJ1-3, the V gene TRBV18; no firm D call. The CDR3 is made up of 15 amino acids. Trimming took 0 bases from V and 2 from J, leaving 8 bases between them. CDR1 is KGHSH and CDR2 is LQKENI in the germline V gene. The CDR3 DNA is TGTGCCAGCTCACCACCCCAGAAAGCTGGAAACACCATATATTTT. Its translation: CASSPPQKAGNTIYF.

The chain joins TRBV5-1 to TRBJ2-3, with 9 bases aligning to TRBD2. J was trimmed by 3 bases and V by 4 bases; bases with no gene match: 6. The germline V gene has CDR1 SGHRS and CDR2 YFSETQ. The CDR3 covers 15 residues. CDR3 coding DNA: TGCGCCAGCAGCCTTAGCGGGAGCACAACAGATACGCAGTATTTT. Residues: CASSLSGSTTDTQYF.

The CDR3 is CAISEEGPWRPFGEQFF. As DNA, the CDR3 is TGTGCCATCAGTGAAGAGGGCCCTTGGCGCCCTTTCGGTGAGCAGTTCTTC. The V gene is TRBV10-3, the J gene TRBJ2-1, with D tentatively TRBD2 (5 bases). CDR1 and CDR2 (germline): ENHRY, SYGVKD. The V end lost 3 bases, the J end lost 9 bases, and 24 bases lay between the germline ends. This CDR3 contains 17 residues.

In this sample, this clone turned up a few times. The rearrangement joins TRBV4-1 to TRBJ1-2, with no clear D. The CDR3 has 19 amino acids. Looked up from germline, CDR1 is MGHRA and CDR2 is YSYEKL. Trimming pared 0 bases from V and 5 bases from J, leaving 25 bases between. DNA of the CDR3: TGCGCCAGCAGCCAAGATCAAAACTTAGGCCCAACTTCGGGGTATGGCTACACCTTC. Translating gives CASSQDQNLGPTSGYGYTF.